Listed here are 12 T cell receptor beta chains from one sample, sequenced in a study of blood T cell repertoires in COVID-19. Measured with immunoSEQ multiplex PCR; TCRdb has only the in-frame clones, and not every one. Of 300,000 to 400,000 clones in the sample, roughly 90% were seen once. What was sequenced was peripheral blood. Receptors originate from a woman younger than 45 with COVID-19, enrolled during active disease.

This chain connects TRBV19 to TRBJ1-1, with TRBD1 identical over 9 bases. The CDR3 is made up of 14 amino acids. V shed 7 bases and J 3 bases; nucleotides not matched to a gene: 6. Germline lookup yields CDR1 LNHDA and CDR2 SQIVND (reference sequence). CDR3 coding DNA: TGTGCCAGTAACCCGGGACAGGGATACACTGAAGCTTTCTTT. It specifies CASNPGQGYTEAFF.

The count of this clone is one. Here the CDR3 DNA reads TGCGCCAGCAGCCAAGATCCGGGCGGGAGCGGCACAGATACGCAGTATTTT. The encoded protein is CASSQDPGGSGTDTQYF. The chain uses TRBV4-3 and TRBJ2-3; 7 bases fit TRBD2. The CDR3 contains 17 residues. Unmatched junction bases numbered 7, after V lost 0 bases and J lost 1 base. Per germline, CDR1 LGHNA and CDR2 YSLEER.

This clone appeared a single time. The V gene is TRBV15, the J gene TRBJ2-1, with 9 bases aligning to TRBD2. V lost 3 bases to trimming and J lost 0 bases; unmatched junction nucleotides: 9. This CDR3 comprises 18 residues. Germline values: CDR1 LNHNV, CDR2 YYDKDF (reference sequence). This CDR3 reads CATSRSGSGGPSYNEQFF. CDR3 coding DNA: TGTGCCACCAGCAGGTCGGGTAGCGGGGGCCCCTCCTACAATGAGCAGTTCTTC.

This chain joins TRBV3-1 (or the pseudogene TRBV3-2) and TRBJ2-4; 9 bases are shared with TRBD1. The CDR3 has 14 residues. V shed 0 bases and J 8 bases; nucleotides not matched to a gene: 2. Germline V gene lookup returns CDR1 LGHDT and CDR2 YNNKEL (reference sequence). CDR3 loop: CASSQDWTGDIQYF. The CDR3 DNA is TGTGCCAGCAGCCAAGACTGGACAGGGGACATTCAGTACTTC.

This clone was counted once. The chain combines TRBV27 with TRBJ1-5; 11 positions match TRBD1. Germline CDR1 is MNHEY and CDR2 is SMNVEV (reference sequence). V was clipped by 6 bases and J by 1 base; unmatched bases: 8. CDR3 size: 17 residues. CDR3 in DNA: TGTGCCAGCAGATCGGGACAGGGGGGGTACAGCAATCAGCCCCAGCATTTT. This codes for CASRSGQGGYSNQPQHF.

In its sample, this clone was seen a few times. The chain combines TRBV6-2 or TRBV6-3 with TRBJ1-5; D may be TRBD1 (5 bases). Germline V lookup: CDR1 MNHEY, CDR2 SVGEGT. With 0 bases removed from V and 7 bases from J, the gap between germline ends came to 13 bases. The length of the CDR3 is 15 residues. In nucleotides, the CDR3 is TGTGCCAGCAGTTACTCGATAGTCAGGGCACAGCCCCAGCATTTT. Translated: CASSYSIVRAQPQHF.

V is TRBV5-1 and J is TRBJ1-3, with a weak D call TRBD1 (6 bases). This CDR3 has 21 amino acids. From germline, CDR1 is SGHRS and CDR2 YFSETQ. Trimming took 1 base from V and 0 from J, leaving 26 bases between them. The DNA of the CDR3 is TGCGCCAGCAGCTTGTTTAAAATGGACAGCCAAATTGCCAACTCTGGAAACACCATATATTTT. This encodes CASSLFKMDSQIANSGNTIYF.

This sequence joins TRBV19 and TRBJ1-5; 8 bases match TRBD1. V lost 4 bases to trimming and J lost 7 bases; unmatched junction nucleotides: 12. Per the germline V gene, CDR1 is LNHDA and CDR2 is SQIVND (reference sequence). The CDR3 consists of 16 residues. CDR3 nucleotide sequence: TGTGCCAGTAGTAGCGCCTACCAGGGGGCTGGACAGCCCCAGCATTTT. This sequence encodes CASSSAYQGAGQPQHF.

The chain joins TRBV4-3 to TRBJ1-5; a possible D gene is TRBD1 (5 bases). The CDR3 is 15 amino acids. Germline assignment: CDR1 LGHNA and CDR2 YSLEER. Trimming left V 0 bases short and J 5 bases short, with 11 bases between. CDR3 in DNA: TGCGCCAGCAGCCAAGATTGGAGGGGCTATCAGCCCCAGCATTTT. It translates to CASSQDWRGYQPQHF.

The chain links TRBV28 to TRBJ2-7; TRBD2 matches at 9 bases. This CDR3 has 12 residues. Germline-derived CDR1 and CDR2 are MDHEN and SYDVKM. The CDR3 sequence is CASKGSGRYVNV. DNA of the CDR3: TGTGCCAGCAAAGGTAGCGGGAGATATGTGAACGTC.

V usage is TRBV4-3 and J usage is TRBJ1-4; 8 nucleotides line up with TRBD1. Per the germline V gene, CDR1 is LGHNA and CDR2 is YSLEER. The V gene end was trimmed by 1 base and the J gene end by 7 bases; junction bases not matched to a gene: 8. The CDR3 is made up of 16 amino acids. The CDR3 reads CASSQAHRGVGEKLFF. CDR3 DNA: TGCGCCAGCAGCCAAGCCCACAGGGGGGTCGGTGAAAAACTGTTTTTT.

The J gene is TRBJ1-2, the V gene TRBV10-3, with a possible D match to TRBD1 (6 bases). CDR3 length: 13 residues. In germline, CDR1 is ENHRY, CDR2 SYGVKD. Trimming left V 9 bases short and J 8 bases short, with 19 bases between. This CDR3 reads CAINREPSGGYTF. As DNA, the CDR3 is TGTGCCATAAACAGGGAACCATCGGGCGGCTACACCTTC.